A selection of T cell receptor beta chains follows, all from one sample in a study of T-cell reconstitution after alpha-beta-depleted transplantation in children. TCRdb re-analysed the PCR reads in MiXCR, keeping a single row per CDR3 protein. Among about 340,000 distinct CDR3 sequences listed, 13% were seen once. The specimen comprised PBMCs, sampled from the stem cell graft. Source of these receptors: a human donor who donated a stem cell graft to a child with Fanconi anemia. The CDR3 runs from the conserved cysteine through the conserved F or W. D genes are given only for firm matches. Where a row states a size, it is once, few, many or the class of an expanded clone; other rows omit it.

j_call clone_size d_call v_call cdr3_nt cdr3_aa
TRBJ1-1 few . TRBV5-1 TGCGCCAGCAGCACGCGACCGGGACAGAACACTGAAGCTTTCTTT CASSTRPGQNTEAFF
TRBJ1-5 many . TRBV10-2 TGCGCCAGCAGCGACACCCACACTGGCAATCAGCCCCAGCATTTT CASSDTHTGNQPQHF
TRBJ2-5 . TRBD2 TRBV6-5 TGTGCCAGCAGTTACCTCCTAGCGGTGGGGGAGACCCAGTACTTC CASSYLLAVGETQYF
TRBJ1-1 few . TRBV7-2 TGTGCCAGCAGTCCGGAATCACGGAGTCTCTTT CASSPESRSLF
TRBJ2-3 . TRBD1 TRBV12-3/TRBV12-4 TGTGCCAGCAGTTCCCCGACAGGGATAAGCACAGATACGCAGTATTTT CASSSPTGISTDTQYF
TRBJ1-4 many TRBD1 TRBV10-3 TGTGCCATCAGCCCTGGGACAGGGGATTATGAAAAACTGTTTTTT CAISPGTGDYEKLFF
TRBJ2-7 . . TRBV7-8 TGTGCCAGCAGCTTAGGGACCCCCTACGAGCAGTACTTC CASSLGTPYEQYF
TRBJ2-6 many . TRBV7-8 TGTGCCAGCAGCTTAGTAGGGTGGGGGGCTGGGGCCAACGTCCTGACTTTC CASSLVGWGAGANVLTF
TRBJ2-5 . TRBD1 TRBV25-1 TGTGCCAGCAGTGATTCGGGACAGGGGTTGGAGACCCAGTACTTC CASSDSGQGLETQYF
TRBJ2-5 few TRBD1 TRBV5-1 TGCGCCAGCAGCTTGGCAGGGGGATACTCAGAGACCCAGTACTTC CASSLAGGYSETQYF
TRBJ2-2 many TRBD1 TRBV6-2/TRBV6-3 TGTGCCAGCAGAAAACAGGGGGCCTACACCGGGGAGCTGTTTTTT CASRKQGAYTGELFF
TRBJ2-1 . TRBD1 TRBV27 TGTGCCAGCAATCGGGACAGGGGGACCTACAATGAGCAGTTCTTC CASNRDRGTYNEQFF
TRBJ1-5 few . TRBV2 TGTGCCAGCATGGGGGGTTGGGGCAATCAGCCCCAGCATTTT CASMGGWGNQPQHF
TRBJ1-1 . . TRBV18 TGTGCCAGCTCTCGGTATCAGGGGATTGAAGCTTTCTTT CASSRYQGIEAFF
TRBJ1-2 . . TRBV5-6 TGTGCCAGTCTCACCGACAGTCTTGGGACGTATGGCTACACCTTC CASLTDSLGTYGYTF
TRBJ1-4 . . TRBV20-1 TGCAGTGCTAGAGATCCTACAGGGGAAAAACTGTTTTTT CSARDPTGEKLFF
TRBJ2-5 . . TRBV29-1 TGCAGCTACCACATGACAGACCAAGAGACCCAGTACTTC CSYHMTDQETQYF
TRBJ1-1 few TRBD1 TRBV5-1 TGCGCCAGCAGTAAAGGGACAGACCTTGAAGCTTTCTTT CASSKGTDLEAFF
TRBJ2-3 . . TRBV5-1 TGCGCCAGCAGCTTGGGACAGTGGGCAGATACGCAGTATTTT CASSLGQWADTQYF
TRBJ1-4 many . TRBV7-6 TGTGCCAGCAGCTCAGACGCCGGGAGTGAAAAACTGTTTTTT CASSSDAGSEKLFF
TRBJ1-3 many . TRBV12-3/TRBV12-4 TGTGCCAGCAGTTCGTCCGGCTCTGGAAACACCATATATTTT CASSSSGSGNTIYF
TRBJ2-5 many . TRBV5-1 TGCGCCAGCAGCTTGGTAGGGCAAGAGACCCAGTACTTC CASSLVGQETQYF
TRBJ1-2 . . TRBV6-2/TRBV6-3 TGTGCCAGCAGCAATTCCAGGAACTATGGCTACACCTTC CASSNSRNYGYTF
TRBJ1-1 few TRBD1 TRBV7-2 TGTGCCAGCAGTTTCAGGACAGGGGCGAACACTGAAGCTTTCTTT CASSFRTGANTEAFF
TRBJ1-1 few . TRBV25-1 TGTGCCAGCAGTGAGTTGGGACAACTGAACACTGAAGCTTTCTTT CASSELGQLNTEAFF
TRBJ1-4 . TRBD1 TRBV5-1 TGCGCCAGCAGCTTGGGGGACAGGGCTGAAAAACTGTTTTTT CASSLGDRAEKLFF
TRBJ2-2 few . TRBV7-6 TGTGCCAGCAGCTTACCCCAAGGCGGCACCGGGGAGCTGTTTTTT CASSLPQGGTGELFF
TRBJ2-1 . . TRBV19 TGTGCCAGTAGTATAGATCTTAGACAGATACGGACGGTCAATGAGCAGTTCTTC CASSIDLRQIRTVNEQFF
TRBJ2-2 many . TRBV7-6 TGTGCCAGCAGTGGCGGCGGGGAGCTGTTTTTT CASSGGGELFF
TRBJ2-1 many . TRBV2 TGTGCCAGCAGTGGTATTAGCGGCGGGATTGGGGGCGGTGAGCAGTTCTTC CASSGISGGIGGGEQFF
TRBJ1-1 . . TRBV6-5 TGTGCCAGCAGTTACAACAGCCAAGCTTTCTTT CASSYNSQAFF
TRBJ2-4 few . TRBV29-1 TGCAGCGCATCGTGGGGGGCCAAAAACATTCAGTACTTC CSASWGAKNIQYF
TRBJ2-1 few TRBD1 TRBV7-2 TGTGCCAGCACCGCCTGGGGGACAGCTAACAATGAGCAGTTCTTC CASTAWGTANNEQFF
TRBJ2-1 few TRBD1 TRBV5-4 TGTGCCAGCAGCGTCCCACCGGGACAGGGACGAACATACAATGAGCAGTTCTTC CASSVPPGQGRTYNEQFF
TRBJ1-4 . . TRBV2 TGTGCCAGCAGACTTCTCCGGGAAAAACTGTTTTTT CASRLLREKLFF
TRBJ1-1 . . TRBV3-1 TGTGCCAGCAGCCAAGAGGACCTCGGCACTGAAGCTTTCTTT CASSQEDLGTEAFF
TRBJ1-1 few . TRBV7-2 TGTGCCAGCAGCTTATTTGGGGCAGGGAACACTGAAGCTTTCTTT CASSLFGAGNTEAFF
TRBJ2-7 many TRBD1 TRBV7-3 TGTGCCAGCAGCCCCCAGGGACAGGGCACCTACGAGCAGTACTTC CASSPQGQGTYEQYF
TRBJ2-1 . . TRBV5-4 TGTGCCAGCAGCGCGGATGACGATGAGCAGTTCTTC CASSADDDEQFF
TRBJ2-6 few . TRBV5-1 TGCGCCAGCAGCGTAACAGCTGGGGCCAACGTCCTGACTTTC CASSVTAGANVLTF
TRBJ1-3 few . TRBV4-3 TGCGCCAGCAGCCAAGTGGGCGCAGCGCCTGGAAACACCATATATTTT CASSQVGAAPGNTIYF
TRBJ2-3 . . TRBV5-1 TGCGCCAGCAGCTTGCAGGGTCCCCCAGATACGCAGTATTTT CASSLQGPPDTQYF
TRBJ2-1 . . TRBV7-2 TGTGCCAGCAGCTTAACGGGGGGCCACAATGAGCAGTTCTTC CASSLTGGHNEQFF